This T cell receptor beta chain was recorded in a study of cytomegalovirus exposure and HLA in healthy donors. From germline, CDR1 is WNHNN and CDR2 SYGVQD (reference sequence). This CDR3 region has 14 residues. J lost 6 bases, V lost 0 bases, and 2 bases had no gene match. PCR used 60 Vbeta primers and 13 Jbeta primers. The table came from immunoSEQ multiplex PCR; TCRdb's copy has only in-frame clones and leaves some out. The sample yields some 110,000 clones, 60% to 75% seen once. Findings and caveats of the study: TCR beta V segments were, for the most part, productive about 87% or about 30% of the time in an earlier analysis. A later analysis linked a missense variant in DCLRE1C to the trimming of TCR beta V and J genes.

To note about this clone: The target antigen is unknown.

The chain uses TRBV10-1 and TRBJ1-5; 7 bases agree with TRBD1. The receptor was isolated from a woman aged 45 to 65 in good health and CMV-seropositive. Specimen: PBMCs. For the CDR3, the DNA is TGCGCCAGCAGTGAGTCCCCAGGGGGTCAGCCCCAGCATTTT. It translates to CASSESPGGQPQHF.